Listed below are T cell receptor beta chains from one sample, sequenced in a study of CD8+ T cells in alopecia areata. Using immunoSEQ multiplex PCR, the repertoire was profiled, and TCRdb retains in-frame clones only, with some absent. This sample has more than 100,000 clones, with about 50% found just once. The material sequenced was CD4+ T cells sorted from blood, taken at week 4, from a patient treated with tofacitinib. The receptors originated from a human donor with alopecia areata. Both conserved end residues are part of each CDR3. Each record gives: CDR3 DNA, CDR3 protein, V gene, D gene, J gene, clone size. D genes are given only for firm matches. Size values are once, few and many counts, or a class for expanded clones, and some rows have none.

TGCAGCGTCGACACCCAAGAGGACCCGGGAGCTTTCTTT	CSVDTQEDPGAFF	TRBV29-1	NA	TRBJ1-1	NA
TGTGCCAGCAGCGGAGTCGAGCTTGGGGCCAACGTCCTGACTTTC	CASSGVELGANVLTF	TRBV9	NA	TRBJ2-6	NA
TGTGCCAGCACCGGCGCCTACGAGCAGTACTTC	CASTGAYEQYF	TRBV27	NA	TRBJ2-7	NA
TGTGCCAGCAGCCCCGGGGCAGTTAACTACAATGAGCAGTTCTTC	CASSPGAVNYNEQFF	TRBV9	NA	TRBJ2-1	NA
TGTGCCTGGAGTGTTGGCAACCCGGTGGAAGCTTTCTTT	CAWSVGNPVEAFF	TRBV30	NA	TRBJ1-1	NA
TGCGCCAGCAGCTTGGTAGGTGAGACTAGCGGGAGCAGAAAGGATGAGCAGTTCTTC	CASSLVGETSGSRKDEQFF	TRBV5-1	TRBD2	TRBJ2-1	NA
TGTGCCAGCTCACCAAGGGAGACAGGGAGCAATCAGCCCCAGCATTTT	CASSPRETGSNQPQHF	TRBV18	TRBD1	TRBJ1-5	NA
TGTGCCAGTCAAAAAGGGGAGGGGCGCTACACCTTC	CASQKGEGRYTF	TRBV19	NA	TRBJ1-2	few
TGCGCCAGCAGCCGTTTCCAGGGCCCCAATCAGCCCCAGCATTTT	CASSRFQGPNQPQHF	TRBV4-1	NA	TRBJ1-5	few
TGTGCCACCAAAGGGGCGTACCAAGAGACCCAGTACTTC	CATKGAYQETQYF	TRBV6-5	NA	TRBJ2-5	NA
TGTGCCAGCAGTTTTTGGGAGACTGAAGCTTTCTTT	CASSFWETEAFF	TRBV6-6	NA	TRBJ1-1	few